This T cell receptor beta chain was found in a study of shared clonotypes between healthy human individuals. TCRdb keeps only in-frame clones here, not all; method: immunoSEQ multiplex PCR. The table shows around 940,000 clones, with 60% to 85% occurring only once. CDR1 and CDR2 from the germline V gene are SNHLY and FYNNEI. The CDR3 loop spans 14 amino acids. The V gene lost 7 bases and the J gene lost 0 bases, with 7 bases spanning the gap. Study-wide findings and caveats: Sampling was confined to blood; repertoires within tissues likely differ.

For this clone: Its antigen is currently unknown.

The rearrangement links TRBV2 to TRBJ2-6; D remains ambiguous. The sample taken for sequencing was memory CD4+ T cells sorted from blood. The subset is: CD45RA-negative fraction. This TCR was sampled from a young man in good health. CDR3 sequence: CASIKNSGANVLTF. Written as DNA, the CDR3 is TGTGCCAGCATTAAGAACTCTGGGGCCAACGTCCTGACTTTC.